This entry lists 9 T cell receptor beta chains sequenced from one sample in a study of high-grade serous ovarian cancer treatment subgroups. The tumor samples were collected prior to definitive surgery or chemotherapy. Sequencing was performed with immunoSEQ multiplex PCR; in TCRdb, only in-frame clones are kept and a portion is missing. The table includes about 730 clones, roughly three quarters detected once. The specimen was tumor tissue. The receptors were sampled from a human donor with high-grade serous ovarian cancer.

The chain links TRBV25-1 to TRBJ1-5; a possible D gene is TRBD1 (5 bases). The V gene lost 2 bases and the J gene lost 8 bases, with 19 bases spanning the gap. This CDR3 has 16 residues. Germline loops: CDR1 MGHDK, CDR2 SYGVNS. The CDR3 sequence is CASSEGPYRGWKPQHF. The DNA for the CDR3 is TGTGCCAGCAGTGAAGGTCCCTATCGGGGGTGGAAGCCCCAGCATTTT.

The chain uses TRBV9 and TRBJ2-5, with D unresolved. V was clipped by 3 bases and J by 5 bases, with 17 bases between them. The CDR3 is made up of 15 amino acids. Germline V lookup: CDR1 SGDLS, CDR2 YYNGEE. CDR3 loop: CASSGYEGRMETQYF. CDR3 nucleotides: TGTGCCAGCAGCGGATACGAAGGCAGAATGGAGACCCAGTACTTC.

This clone was counted only a few times. The chain links TRBV19 to TRBJ1-2; TRBD1 is a possible D gene (5 bases). The germline gives CDR1 LNHDA, CDR2 SQIVND (reference sequence). V was clipped by 5 bases and J by 2 bases, with 21 bases between them. The CDR3 totals 17 residues. CDR3 bases: TGTGCCAGTAGTGCCCACTCCGCCCAGGGCGCCAACTATGGCTACACCTTC. This sequence encodes CASSAHSAQGANYGYTF.

Remarks on this clone: One end of the junction varies from germline; a read error may be responsible. This chain links TRBV7-2 with TRBJ2-5, with D perhaps TRBD1 (6 bases). The CDR3 runs 15 residues. From germline, CDR1 is SGHTA and CDR2 FQGNSA. CDR3 nucleotide sequence: TGTGCCAGCAGCTTAGCGTCAGGGGCCCAACAGACCCAGTACTTC. Protein product: CASSLASGAQQTQYF.

The chain carries TRBV14 and TRBJ1-2, with TRBD1 matching over 10 bases. Germline trimming cut 0 bases from V and 3 bases from J; bases unmatched to any gene: 1. Germline V gene sequence: CDR1 SGHDN, CDR2 FVKESK. The length of the CDR3 is 15 residues. CDR3 protein: CASSQETGGHYGYTF. The CDR3 coding sequence is TGTGCCAGCAGCCAAGAGACAGGGGGCCACTATGGCTACACCTTC.

The chain couples TRBV7-2 to TRBJ1-4; D gene ambiguous. V was clipped by 2 bases and J by 5 bases, with 12 bases between them. The CDR3 runs to 15 residues. Germline V gene lookup returns CDR1 SGHTA and CDR2 FQGNSA. The DNA for the CDR3 is TGTGCCAGCAGCTTAAGTAATGGTCCAAATGAAAAACTGTTTTTT. Its protein is CASSLSNGPNEKLFF.

The chain is built from TRBV6-1 and TRBJ1-3, with D unresolved. This CDR3 region has 13 residues. Germline V lookup: CDR1 MNHNS, CDR2 SASEGT. The V and J ends lost 10 bases and 1 base respectively, with 11 bases between them. The chain's CDR3 is CATLDRSGNTIYF. The CDR3 DNA reads as TGTGCCACCCTGGACCGATCTGGAAACACCATATATTTT.

The chain has TRBV7-9 and TRBJ2-7; 7 bases are a match to TRBD1. The CDR3 is 14 residues long. Trimming took 6 bases from V and 3 from J; bases not matched to a gene: 8. Germline values: CDR1 SEHNR, CDR2 FQNEAQ (reference sequence). The CDR3, as DNA: TGTGCCAGCAGGCCGGACAGGAGCTTCTACGAGCAGTACTTC. The encoded protein is CASRPDRSFYEQYF.

The chain joins TRBV11-1 to TRBJ2-5; 8 bases align to TRBD2. CDR3 size: 16 residues. With V trimmed by 5 bases and J by 1 base, 9 bases remained unmatched. Germline assignment: CDR1 SGHAT and CDR2 FQDESV (reference sequence). This CDR3 reads CASSKRTSSSQETQYF. The DNA for the CDR3 is TGTGCCAGCAGCAAGCGGACTAGCAGCTCCCAAGAGACCCAGTACTTC.